This TCR beta chain came from a study of metastatic and nonmetastatic thyroid tumors. Study overall: The authors compared repertoires across blood and tumor or nodule tissue from malignant and benign thyroid patients.

Germline CDR1 is MNHEY and CDR2 is SMNVEV (reference sequence). The ends were cut back, 2 bases at V and 2 bases at J, with 10 bases in the middle. The CDR3 has 14 amino acids. The study's findings and limits: Malignant tumors reportedly showed significantly higher TCR beta diversity than benign nodules in both blood and tumor.

Comment on this clone: Its antigen is unknown.

Among the patients, none had received any treatment before thyroid surgery. TCRdb reassembled clones from the PCR reads with MiXCR. The table records 7,000 or so clones, about 32% of them present only once. The genes are TRBV27 and TRBJ2-7; D is perhaps TRBD1 (7 bases). Sequenced: adjacent normal tissue. This TCR was recovered from a female donor with papillary thyroid cancer or a benign thyroid nodule (not recorded which). Some clones in this sample may be carry-over from other donors' samples. Written as DNA, the CDR3 is TGTGCCAGCAGTTTAGGCGGGACAGCCTACGAGCAGTACTTC. The encoded protein is CASSLGGTAYEQYF.